This T cell receptor beta chain was captured in a study of blood T cells in healthy people across ages. CDR3 size: 16 residues. V was shortened by 1 base and J by 11 bases, with 21 bases between the two germline ends. Germline CDR1 and CDR2: LGHNA and YSLEER. Using a J-beta primer mix together with a sample-barcoded 5' primer, a second PCR was run for roughly 7 to 11 cycles. Via MiXCR, TCRdb re-called the 5' RACE reads, giving one row per CDR3 protein. There are some 760,000 distinct CDR3 sequences in the sample; around 25% occur only once, and 9.4% lies in the top ten. The sample was also linked to a second study, of T cells of mothers and their children. As reported in that work: Mothers yielded over 8.5 million CDR3 reads, children 2.5 million to 3.5 million each.

Material: blood. V gene TRBV4-3 combines with J gene TRBJ2-1; D is perhaps TRBD1 or TRBD2 (8 bases each). The TCR was taken from a boy aged 5-17 years in good health. DNA for the CDR3: TGCGCCAGCAGCCAAGTCTCAGGGGGCGGGGGGAATAAGCAGTTCTTC. Protein: CASSQVSGGGGNKQFF.